Sequencing of this T cell receptor beta chain was carried out in a study of blood T cell repertoires in COVID-19 (dated by TCRdb to about 2020). Concerning the study at large: Samples covering the acute and convalescent phases of COVID-19 were provided by collaborators in the United States, Italy and Spain. The material from the prospective study consisted of cDNA or gDNA derived from T cells, B-cell-depleted T cells, or PBMCs. Subjects who had been exposed to COVID-19, were actively infected with it, or had recovered from it provided the deeply sampled blood TCRbeta repertoires that made up the dataset. The repertoires were released in a freely available public database meant as a resource for research on the immune response to SARS-CoV-2. The samples were drawn from the first 160 participants of the ongoing ImmuneRACE study and from over 950 subjects provided by 6 global collaborators. Nearly every sample came with metadata listing a de-identified subject ID, COVID-19 status, age in years and sex. Where available, HLA class I and class II types were obtained from metadata supplied by the sample provider rather than from assay-based typing. The paper as a whole reports these results and caveats: Clinical and demographic metadata were provided uncurated, with the amount varying by source and participant.

TCRbeta CDR3 regions were amplified from genomic DNA by means of the immunoSEQ Assay, a bias-controlled multiplex PCR. Under the source paper's analysis protocol: Nucleated cell counts per sample were estimated from amplification of reference gene primers within the assay. Sequence reads were collapsed and filtered to measure the absolute abundance of every unique TCRbeta CDR3 rearrangement. For each sample, productive Simpson clonality was calculated as the square root of Simpson's diversity index over productive rearrangements. In TCRdb, the immuneACCESS table is reduced to in-frame sequences with V and J assigned. These tables do not hold every clone; where another copy was compared, an unresolved V gene accounts for under half, and the others remain unexplained. Clone size and V and J calls were adopted from that table, with D and trimming inferred from the DNA. The table for this sample lists roughly 300,000 clones; roughly 86% of them were counted only once. Around 1.5% of the sample is held by the ten biggest clonotypes.

Collaborating institutions collected whole blood in K2EDTA tubes following their own protocols. For TCRbeta analysis, collaborators shipped samples as frozen whole blood, isolated PBMCs, or DNA extracted from either of those sample types. The CDR1 and CDR2 encoded by the germline V gene (reference sequence) are SGHNT and YYREEE. The CDR3 goes from the cysteine to the phenylalanine over 13 residues. Only the CDR3 portion is preserved as DNA: 39 bases, with reading frame beginning at the first base. Trimming at the junction amounts to 0 bases on V and 7 bases on J, and the germline ends lie 10 bases apart. A remark on this clone: Its binding antigen is unknown. Base quality data are lacking; no much larger clone is found one base away. The same CDR3 arises from other DNA sequences in this sample as well.

Sequences were obtained from peripheral blood. This clonotype was obtained from a woman aged 45-65 years with acute or convalescent COVID-19. Here the chain combines TRBV5-4 and TRBJ1-2; the D gene is perhaps TRBD1, on 6 matching bases. The encoded CDR3 is CASSLDRDGGYTF. Read as DNA, the sequence is TGTGCCAGCAGCTTGGACAGGGATGGTGGCTACACCTTC.